These T cell receptor beta chains were read from a single sample in a study of T cells in Graves' hyperthyroidism and ophthalmopathy. Each CDR3 protein is one row after TCRdb ran MiXCR on the multiplex PCR reads. The profile shows 560,000 or so distinct CDR3 sequences, just over 45% of them singletons. The sequencing input was peripheral blood or thyroid tissue (not recorded which). The receptors originated from a woman under 30 with Graves' hyperthyroidism. Each CDR3 is given with its conserved first and last residue. The D gene is left open where the match is weak. A row's size may be missing; if present it is once, few, many or a size class.

abundance: few
d_gene: TRBD2
v_gene: TRBV7-3
j_gene: TRBJ2-7
CDR3nt: TGCGCCAGCAGCCGCAGTTGGACTAGCGGTTACGAGCAGTACTTC
CDR3aa: CASSRSWTSGYEQYF

abundance: few
d_gene: .
v_gene: TRBV14
j_gene: TRBJ2-7
CDR3nt: TGTGCCAGCAGCCAACAAGGGATCTACGAGCAGTACTTC
CDR3aa: CASSQQGIYEQYF

abundance: many
d_gene: TRBD1
v_gene: TRBV7-8
j_gene: TRBJ2-7
CDR3nt: TGTGCCAGCAGCTCTTACAGGGGGCAGGAAGACGAGCAGTACTTC
CDR3aa: CASSSYRGQEDEQYF

abundance: .
d_gene: .
v_gene: TRBV10-2
j_gene: TRBJ1-2
CDR3nt: TGTGCCAGCAACCCAATAGGGGGGGCGGGTGGCTACACCTTC
CDR3aa: CASNPIGGAGGYTF

abundance: .
d_gene: .
v_gene: TRBV2
j_gene: TRBJ1-5
CDR3nt: TGTGCCAGCAGTGTACAAGCCTTTGAAGCCCAGCATTTT
CDR3aa: CASSVQAFEAQHF

abundance: few
d_gene: .
v_gene: TRBV20-1
j_gene: TRBJ2-5
CDR3nt: TGCAGTCCCTCGACACCGGGAGAGACCCAGTACTTC
CDR3aa: CSPSTPGETQYF

abundance: few
d_gene: TRBD1
v_gene: TRBV29-1
j_gene: TRBJ1-4
CDR3nt: TGCAGCGCCGGGACAGCCGCTAATGAAAAACTGTTTTTT
CDR3aa: CSAGTAANEKLFF

abundance: many
d_gene: .
v_gene: TRBV19
j_gene: TRBJ1-1
CDR3nt: TGTGCCAGTAGTAAGGTCTACCAAGCTTTCTTT
CDR3aa: CASSKVYQAFF

abundance: .
d_gene: .
v_gene: TRBV20-1
j_gene: TRBJ2-7
CDR3nt: TGCAGTGCTAGTCCGCCTGGGGGAGGCGAGCAGTACTTC
CDR3aa: CSASPPGGGEQYF

abundance: .
d_gene: .
v_gene: TRBV6-2/TRBV6-3
j_gene: TRBJ2-2
CDR3nt: TGTGCCAGCAGTTACGGGAAGAACACCGGGGAGCTGTTTTTT
CDR3aa: CASSYGKNTGELFF

abundance: few
d_gene: .
v_gene: TRBV20-1
j_gene: TRBJ2-5
CDR3nt: TGCAGTGCTCCTCCCTGGGGGGAGGGGGCGGAAGAGACCCAGTACTTC
CDR3aa: CSAPPWGEGAEETQYF

abundance: .
d_gene: TRBD1
v_gene: TRBV20-1
j_gene: TRBJ1-5
CDR3nt: TGCAGTGCTAGTTCCGGGACAGGCCATAATCAGCCCCAGCATTTT
CDR3aa: CSASSGTGHNQPQHF

abundance: once
d_gene: .
v_gene: TRBV15
j_gene: TRBJ2-5
CDR3nt: TGTGCCACCAGCAGAGATGGGGGGACAGAGACCCAGTACTTC
CDR3aa: CATSRDGGTETQYF

abundance: .
d_gene: .
v_gene: TRBV2
j_gene: TRBJ1-1
CDR3nt: TGTGCCAGCAGGGAATGGGTGGGGGGGGTAGCTTTCTTT
CDR3aa: CASREWVGGVAFF

abundance: .
d_gene: .
v_gene: TRBV27
j_gene: TRBJ1-4
CDR3nt: TGTGCCAGCAGTTTGCGTAAGGAAAATGAAAAACTGTTTTTT
CDR3aa: CASSLRKENEKLFF

abundance: few
d_gene: TRBD2
v_gene: TRBV29-1
j_gene: TRBJ2-7
CDR3nt: TGCAGCGTTGAAGCTACTAGCGGGAGTACCAACGAGCAGTACTTC
CDR3aa: CSVEATSGSTNEQYF

abundance: few
d_gene: .
v_gene: TRBV6-6
j_gene: TRBJ1-1
CDR3nt: TGTGCCAGCAGTTACGATGGGGGCTTAGACACTGAAGCTTTCTTT
CDR3aa: CASSYDGGLDTEAFF

abundance: once
d_gene: .
v_gene: TRBV6-1
j_gene: TRBJ2-7
CDR3nt: TGTGCCAGCAGCCCCCCCGGGCAGCGAATCTACGAGCAGTACTTC
CDR3aa: CASSPPGQRIYEQYF

abundance: .
d_gene: .
v_gene: TRBV10-3
j_gene: TRBJ2-3
CDR3nt: TGTGCCATCAGTGAGTCAAAAGTCACAGATACGCAGTATTTT
CDR3aa: CAISESKVTDTQYF

abundance: many
d_gene: .
v_gene: TRBV20-1
j_gene: TRBJ2-7
CDR3nt: TGCAGTGCTAGCGGCAGCTCCTACGAGCAGTACTTC
CDR3aa: CSASGSSYEQYF

abundance: .
d_gene: .
v_gene: TRBV2
j_gene: TRBJ1-1
CDR3nt: TGTGCCAGCAGTGAAGTAAGGAGGCTAACTGAAGCTTTCTTT
CDR3aa: CASSEVRRLTEAFF

abundance: .
d_gene: .
v_gene: TRBV20-1
j_gene: TRBJ2-2
CDR3nt: TGCAGTGCTAGAGGCCAAGGGGGGTGGATCGGGGAGCTGTTTTTT
CDR3aa: CSARGQGGWIGELFF

abundance: .
d_gene: .
v_gene: TRBV15
j_gene: TRBJ1-2
CDR3nt: TGTGCCACCAGCTTAGTTGGAAGGGTCTATGGCTACACCTTC
CDR3aa: CATSLVGRVYGYTF

abundance: few
d_gene: TRBD1
v_gene: TRBV6-5
j_gene: TRBJ2-5
CDR3nt: TGTGCCAGCAGTTACTCCGGACAGGGAGCAGAGACCCAGTACTTC
CDR3aa: CASSYSGQGAETQYF

abundance: few
d_gene: .
v_gene: TRBV7-8
j_gene: TRBJ2-7
CDR3nt: TGTGCTAGAGATACAGTGTCCGGTGACTCCTACGAGCAGTACTTC
CDR3aa: CARDTVSGDSYEQYF

abundance: .
d_gene: TRBD1
v_gene: TRBV6-6
j_gene: TRBJ2-5
CDR3nt: TGTGCCAGCAGTGACCTAGACCTGACAGGGTGGGAAGAGACCCAGTACTTC
CDR3aa: CASSDLDLTGWEETQYF

abundance: .
d_gene: .
v_gene: TRBV13
j_gene: TRBJ2-7
CDR3nt: TGTGCCAGCAGCTCCGGGACCGAGACCTACGAGCAGTACTTC
CDR3aa: CASSSGTETYEQYF

abundance: .
d_gene: TRBD1
v_gene: TRBV19
j_gene: TRBJ1-5
CDR3nt: TGTGCCAGTAGTATCTCAGGGGGCGCAAATCAGCCCCAGCATTTT
CDR3aa: CASSISGGANQPQHF

abundance: .
d_gene: TRBD1
v_gene: TRBV15
j_gene: TRBJ1-2
CDR3nt: TGTGCCACCAGCACCTTATCGGGGACAGGGGACTATGGCTACACCTTC
CDR3aa: CATSTLSGTGDYGYTF

abundance: many
d_gene: .
v_gene: TRBV2
j_gene: TRBJ2-2
CDR3nt: TGTGCCAGCAGTCCCGACCTCACCGGGGAGCTGTTTTTT
CDR3aa: CASSPDLTGELFF

abundance: few
d_gene: TRBD1
v_gene: TRBV10-3
j_gene: TRBJ2-2
CDR3nt: TGTGCCATCAGCCTCACAGGGGGGACCGGGGAGCTGTTTTTT
CDR3aa: CAISLTGGTGELFF

abundance: many
d_gene: .
v_gene: TRBV9
j_gene: TRBJ1-6
CDR3nt: TGTGCCAGCAGCGTAGCGACAACCCATAATTCACCCCTCCACTTT
CDR3aa: CASSVATTHNSPLHF

abundance: few
d_gene: .
v_gene: TRBV2
j_gene: TRBJ2-7
CDR3nt: TGTGCCAGCAGCCACCCCGGGGCTTACGAGCAGTACTTC
CDR3aa: CASSHPGAYEQYF

abundance: .
d_gene: TRBD1
v_gene: TRBV14
j_gene: TRBJ2-5
CDR3nt: TGTGCCAGCAGCCAAGAACTTGACAGGGAAGAGACCCAGTACTTC
CDR3aa: CASSQELDREETQYF

abundance: .
d_gene: .
v_gene: TRBV25-1
j_gene: TRBJ2-5
CDR3nt: TGTGCCAGCAGTGATCCTAGGGGCCACGGGGAGACCCAGTACTTC
CDR3aa: CASSDPRGHGETQYF

abundance: .
d_gene: .
v_gene: TRBV9
j_gene: TRBJ1-1
CDR3nt: TGTGCCAGCAGCGTATCAGCAATGAACACTGAAGCTTTCTTT
CDR3aa: CASSVSAMNTEAFF

abundance: .
d_gene: TRBD2
v_gene: TRBV2
j_gene: TRBJ2-7
CDR3nt: TGTGCCAGCAGTCCCGGGACTAGCGCAAACTACGAGCAGTACTTC
CDR3aa: CASSPGTSANYEQYF

abundance: .
d_gene: .
v_gene: TRBV24-1
j_gene: TRBJ2-7
CDR3nt: TGTGCCACCAGTGATGGACTAACCAAGAATGAGCAGTACTTC
CDR3aa: CATSDGLTKNEQYF

abundance: .
d_gene: TRBD1
v_gene: TRBV29-1
j_gene: TRBJ1-3
CDR3nt: TGCAGCTTGAACTCGGGACAGGTCTCTGGAAACACCATATATTTT
CDR3aa: CSLNSGQVSGNTIYF

abundance: .
d_gene: TRBD2
v_gene: TRBV20-1
j_gene: TRBJ2-7
CDR3nt: TGCAGTGCTAGAATAGCGGGATCATCCTACGAGCAGTACTTC
CDR3aa: CSARIAGSSYEQYF

abundance: .
d_gene: .
v_gene: TRBV7-2
j_gene: TRBJ1-1
CDR3nt: TGTGCCAGCAGCCAAGGACTCCCGAGTTTGGCTGAAGCTTTCTTT
CDR3aa: CASSQGLPSLAEAFF

abundance: .
d_gene: .
v_gene: TRBV6-5
j_gene: TRBJ2-2
CDR3nt: TGTGCCAGCAGTTACTCGTGGCAAACGAACACCGGGGAGCTGTTTTTT
CDR3aa: CASSYSWQTNTGELFF

abundance: many
d_gene: .
v_gene: TRBV7-2
j_gene: TRBJ1-1
CDR3nt: TGTGCCAGCTTACAGGGCATGAACACTGAAGCTTTCTTT
CDR3aa: CASLQGMNTEAFF

abundance: .
d_gene: TRBD1
v_gene: TRBV25-1
j_gene: TRBJ2-7
CDR3nt: TGTGCCAGCAGTAACCAGGGGGTTAGCTCCTACGAGCAGTACTTC
CDR3aa: CASSNQGVSSYEQYF

abundance: .
d_gene: TRBD1
v_gene: TRBV7-6
j_gene: TRBJ1-4
CDR3nt: TGTGCCAGCAGCTCTTTGGGCCGGGACAGCCATGAAAAACTGTTTTTT
CDR3aa: CASSSLGRDSHEKLFF

abundance: .
d_gene: .
v_gene: TRBV10-3
j_gene: TRBJ1-6
CDR3nt: TGTGCCATCAGTGACCCGGGTGGCAATTCACCCCTCCACTTT
CDR3aa: CAISDPGGNSPLHF

abundance: .
d_gene: .
v_gene: TRBV7-2
j_gene: TRBJ1-1
CDR3nt: TGTGCCAGCAGCATCGCCCCGTTTTTAGAGGAAGCTTTCTTT
CDR3aa: CASSIAPFLEEAFF

abundance: many
d_gene: TRBD1
v_gene: TRBV7-9
j_gene: TRBJ1-6
CDR3nt: TGTGCCAGCAGCTTCGGGACAGGGGGAAATTCACCCCTCCACTTT
CDR3aa: CASSFGTGGNSPLHF

abundance: .
d_gene: .
v_gene: TRBV24-1
j_gene: TRBJ1-2
CDR3nt: TGTGCCACCAGTGATGAGGAAGGATATGGCTACACCTTC
CDR3aa: CATSDEEGYGYTF

abundance: .
d_gene: .
v_gene: TRBV7-9
j_gene: TRBJ2-7
CDR3nt: TGTGCCAGCAGCCCACCGGGGCCGGGCGTTGGGACACAGTACTTC
CDR3aa: CASSPPGPGVGTQYF

abundance: many
d_gene: .
v_gene: TRBV7-2
j_gene: TRBJ1-2
CDR3nt: TGTGCCAGCAGCTCAGGGGCGGGTAACTATGGCTACACCTTC
CDR3aa: CASSSGAGNYGYTF

abundance: few
d_gene: TRBD2
v_gene: TRBV7-9
j_gene: TRBJ2-5
CDR3nt: TGTGCCAGCAGCTTAGCGCGTCTAGCGGGGATAGAGACCCAGTACTTC
CDR3aa: CASSLARLAGIETQYF